This T cell receptor (beta chain) was identified during a study of cytomegalovirus exposure and HLA in healthy donors. PCR employed 60 Vbeta and 13 Jbeta primers. Data came from immunoSEQ multiplex PCR; TCRdb stores just in-frame clones and leaves some out. This sample has about 80,000 clones, with approximately 66% found just once. This CDR3 has 12 residues. Deletions cut 7 bases from V and 3 bases from J, with 10 bases between. Germline loops: CDR1 MNHEY, CDR2 SVGAGI. The receptor was isolated from a male donor in good health and CMV-seropositive. The sequenced sample consisted of PBMCs. This chain links TRBV6-5 with TRBJ2-7, with D maybe TRBD2 (6 bases). The DNA of the CDR3 is TGTGCCAGCATAGGGAGGCTCTACGAGCAGTACTTC. It specifies CASIGRLYEQYF.